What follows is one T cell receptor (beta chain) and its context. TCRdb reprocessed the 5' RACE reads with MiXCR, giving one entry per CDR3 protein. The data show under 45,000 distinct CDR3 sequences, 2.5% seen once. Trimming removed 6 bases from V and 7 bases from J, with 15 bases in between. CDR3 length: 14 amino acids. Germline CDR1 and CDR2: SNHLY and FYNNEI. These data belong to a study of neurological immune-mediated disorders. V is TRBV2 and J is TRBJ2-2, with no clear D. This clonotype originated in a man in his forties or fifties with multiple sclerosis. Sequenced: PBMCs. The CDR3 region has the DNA TGTGCCAGCAGCTCGGACCCGAAATACGGGGAGCTGTTTTTT. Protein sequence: CASSSDPKYGELFF.